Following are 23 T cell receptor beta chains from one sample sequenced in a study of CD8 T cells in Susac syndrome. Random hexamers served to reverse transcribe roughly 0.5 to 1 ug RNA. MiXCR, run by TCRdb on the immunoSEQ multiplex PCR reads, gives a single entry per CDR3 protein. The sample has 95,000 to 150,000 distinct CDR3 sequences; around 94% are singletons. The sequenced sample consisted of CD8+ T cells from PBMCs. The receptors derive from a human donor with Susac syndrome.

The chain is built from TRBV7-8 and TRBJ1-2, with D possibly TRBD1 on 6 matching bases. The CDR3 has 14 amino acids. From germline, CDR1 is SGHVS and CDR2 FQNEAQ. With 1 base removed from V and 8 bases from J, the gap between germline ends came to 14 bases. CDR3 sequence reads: CASSLELGQIGYTF. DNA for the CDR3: TGTGCCAGCAGCTTAGAGTTAGGACAGATAGGCTACACCTTC.

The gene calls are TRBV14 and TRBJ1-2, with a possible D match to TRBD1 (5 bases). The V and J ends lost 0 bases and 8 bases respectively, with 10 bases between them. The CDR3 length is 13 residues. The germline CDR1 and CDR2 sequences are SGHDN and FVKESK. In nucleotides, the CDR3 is TGTGCCAGCAGCCAAGATAAAGCAGGGGGCTACACCTTC. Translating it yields CASSQDKAGGYTF.

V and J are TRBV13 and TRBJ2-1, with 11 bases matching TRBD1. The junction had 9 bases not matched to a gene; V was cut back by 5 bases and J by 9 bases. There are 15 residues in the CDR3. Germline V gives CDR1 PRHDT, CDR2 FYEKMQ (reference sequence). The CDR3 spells CASSTGQGGVAEQFF. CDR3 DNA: TGTGCCAGCAGCACGGGACAGGGGGGTGTTGCTGAGCAGTTCTTC.

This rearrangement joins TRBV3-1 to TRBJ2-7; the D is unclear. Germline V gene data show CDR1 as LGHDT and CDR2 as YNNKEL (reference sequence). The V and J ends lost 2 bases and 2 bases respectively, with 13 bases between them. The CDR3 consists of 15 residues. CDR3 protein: CASSQRVSATYEQYF. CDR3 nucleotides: TGTGCCAGCAGCCAACGTGTATCAGCTACCTACGAGCAGTACTTC.

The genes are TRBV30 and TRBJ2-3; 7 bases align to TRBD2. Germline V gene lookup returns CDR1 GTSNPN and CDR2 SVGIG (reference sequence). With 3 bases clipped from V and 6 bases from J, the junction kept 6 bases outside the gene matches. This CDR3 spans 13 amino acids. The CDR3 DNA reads TGTGCCTGGAGCGCTAGCGGCGGGGATACGCAGTATTTT. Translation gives CAWSASGGDTQYF.

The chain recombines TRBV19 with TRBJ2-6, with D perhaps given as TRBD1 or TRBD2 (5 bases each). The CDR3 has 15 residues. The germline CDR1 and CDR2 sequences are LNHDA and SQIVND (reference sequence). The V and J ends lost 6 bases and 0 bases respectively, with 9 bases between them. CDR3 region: CASSQGPSGANVLTF. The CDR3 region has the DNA TGTGCCAGTAGCCAGGGACCCTCTGGGGCCAACGTCCTGACTTTC.

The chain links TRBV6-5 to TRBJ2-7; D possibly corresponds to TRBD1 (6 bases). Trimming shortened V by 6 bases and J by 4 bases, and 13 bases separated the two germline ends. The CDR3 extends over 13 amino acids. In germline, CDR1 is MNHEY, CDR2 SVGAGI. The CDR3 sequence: CASSQKGGYEQYF. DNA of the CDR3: TGTGCCAGCAGCCAAAAAGGGGGATACGAGCAGTACTTC.

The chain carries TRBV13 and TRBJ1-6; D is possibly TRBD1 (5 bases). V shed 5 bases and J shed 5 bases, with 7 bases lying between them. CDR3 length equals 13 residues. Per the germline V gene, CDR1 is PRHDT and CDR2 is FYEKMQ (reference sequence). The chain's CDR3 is CASSPQDNSPLHF. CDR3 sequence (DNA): TGTGCCAGCAGCCCACAGGATAATTCACCCCTCCACTTT.

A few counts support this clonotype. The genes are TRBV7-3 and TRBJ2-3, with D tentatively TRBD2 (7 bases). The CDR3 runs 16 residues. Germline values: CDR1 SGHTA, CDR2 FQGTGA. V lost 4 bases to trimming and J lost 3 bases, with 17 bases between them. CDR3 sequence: CASSSLRGAVTDTQYF. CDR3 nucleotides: TGTGCCAGCAGCTCCCTACGGGGGGCGGTGACAGATACGCAGTATTTT.

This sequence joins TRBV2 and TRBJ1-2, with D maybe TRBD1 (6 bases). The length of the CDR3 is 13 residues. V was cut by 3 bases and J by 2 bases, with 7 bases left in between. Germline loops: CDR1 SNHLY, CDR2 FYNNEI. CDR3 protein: CASSDTGNYGYTF. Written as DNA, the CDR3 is TGTGCCAGCAGTGACACAGGGAACTATGGCTACACCTTC.

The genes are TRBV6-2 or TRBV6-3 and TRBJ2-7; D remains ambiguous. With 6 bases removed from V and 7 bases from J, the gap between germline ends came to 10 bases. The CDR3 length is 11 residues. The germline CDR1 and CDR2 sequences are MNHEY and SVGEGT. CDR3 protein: CASRVVGEQYF. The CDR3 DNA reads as TGTGCCAGCAGGGTGGTCGGTGAGCAGTACTTC.

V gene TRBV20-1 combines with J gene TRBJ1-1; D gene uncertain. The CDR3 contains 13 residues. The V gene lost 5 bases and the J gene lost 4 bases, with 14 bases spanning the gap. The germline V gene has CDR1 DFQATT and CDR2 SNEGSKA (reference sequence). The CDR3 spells CSAQEGIGTEAFF. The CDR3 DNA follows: TGCAGTGCTCAAGAAGGGATAGGCACTGAAGCTTTCTTT.

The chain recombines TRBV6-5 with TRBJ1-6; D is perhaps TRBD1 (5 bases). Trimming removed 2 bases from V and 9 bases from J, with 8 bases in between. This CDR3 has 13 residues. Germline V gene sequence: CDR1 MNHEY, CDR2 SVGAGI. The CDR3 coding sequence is TGTGCCAGCAGTTACGATAGGGGTTCACCCCTCCACTTT. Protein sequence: CASSYDRGSPLHF.

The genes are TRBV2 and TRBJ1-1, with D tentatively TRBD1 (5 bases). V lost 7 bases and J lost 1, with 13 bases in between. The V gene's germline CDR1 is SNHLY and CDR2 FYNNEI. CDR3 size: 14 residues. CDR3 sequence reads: CASTTQAQNTEAFF. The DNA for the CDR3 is TGTGCCAGCACGACACAGGCCCAGAACACTGAAGCTTTCTTT.

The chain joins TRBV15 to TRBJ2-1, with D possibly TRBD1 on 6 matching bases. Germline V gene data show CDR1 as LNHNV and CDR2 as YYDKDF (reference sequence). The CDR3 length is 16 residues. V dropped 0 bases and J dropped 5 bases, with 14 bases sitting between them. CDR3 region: CATSRDHQGTNNEQFF. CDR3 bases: TGTGCCACCAGCAGAGATCACCAGGGGACGAACAATGAGCAGTTCTTC.

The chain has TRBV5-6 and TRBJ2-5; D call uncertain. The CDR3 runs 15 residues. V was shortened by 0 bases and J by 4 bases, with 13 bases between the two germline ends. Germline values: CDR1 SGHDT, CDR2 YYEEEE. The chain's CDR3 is CASSLAMERGETQYF. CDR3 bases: TGTGCCAGCAGCTTGGCAATGGAGCGAGGAGAGACCCAGTACTTC.

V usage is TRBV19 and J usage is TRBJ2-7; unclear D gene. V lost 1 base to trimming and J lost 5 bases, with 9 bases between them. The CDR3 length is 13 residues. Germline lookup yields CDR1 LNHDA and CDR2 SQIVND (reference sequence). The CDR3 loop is CASSIGHRDEQYF. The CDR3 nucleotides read TGTGCCAGTAGTATAGGCCATCGGGACGAGCAGTACTTC.

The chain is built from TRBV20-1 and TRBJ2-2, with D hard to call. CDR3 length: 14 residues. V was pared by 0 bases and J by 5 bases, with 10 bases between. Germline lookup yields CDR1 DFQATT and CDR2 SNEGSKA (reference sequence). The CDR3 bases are TGCAGTGCTAGAGATTCAGGTTGGACCGGGGAGCTGTTTTTT. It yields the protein CSARDSGWTGELFF.

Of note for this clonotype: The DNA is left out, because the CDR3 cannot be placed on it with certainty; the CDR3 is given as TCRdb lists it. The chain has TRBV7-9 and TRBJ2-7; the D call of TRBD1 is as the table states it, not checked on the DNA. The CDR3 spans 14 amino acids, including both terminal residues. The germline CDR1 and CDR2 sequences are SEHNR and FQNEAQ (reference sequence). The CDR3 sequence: CASSFGQGLYEQYF.

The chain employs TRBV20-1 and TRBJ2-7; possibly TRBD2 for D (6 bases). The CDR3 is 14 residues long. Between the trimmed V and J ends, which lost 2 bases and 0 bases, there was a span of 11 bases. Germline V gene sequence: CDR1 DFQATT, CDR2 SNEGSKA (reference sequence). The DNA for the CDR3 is TGCAGTGCTAGATCTAGCGAAAGCTCCTACGAGCAGTACTTC. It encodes CSARSSESSYEQYF.

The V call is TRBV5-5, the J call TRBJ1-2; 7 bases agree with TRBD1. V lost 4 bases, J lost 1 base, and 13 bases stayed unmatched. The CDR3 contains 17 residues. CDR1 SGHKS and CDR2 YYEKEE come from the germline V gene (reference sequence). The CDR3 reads CASSLTPQGTYNYGYTF. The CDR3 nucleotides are TGTGCCAGCAGCCTAACACCACAGGGGACTTATAACTATGGCTACACCTTC.

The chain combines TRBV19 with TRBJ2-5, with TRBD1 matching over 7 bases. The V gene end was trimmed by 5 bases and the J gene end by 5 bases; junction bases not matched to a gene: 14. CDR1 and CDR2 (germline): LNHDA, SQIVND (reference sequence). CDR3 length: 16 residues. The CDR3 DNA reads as TGTGCCAGTAGTTTCCTACCACAGGGGTTATCGGAGACCCAGTACTTC. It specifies CASSFLPQGLSETQYF.

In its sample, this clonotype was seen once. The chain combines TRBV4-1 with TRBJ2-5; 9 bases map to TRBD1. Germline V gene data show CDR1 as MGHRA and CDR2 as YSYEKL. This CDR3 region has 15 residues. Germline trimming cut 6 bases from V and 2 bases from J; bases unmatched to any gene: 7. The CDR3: CASSRGTGNQETQYF. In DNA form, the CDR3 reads TGCGCCAGCAGTCGCGGGACAGGGAATCAAGAGACCCAGTACTTC.